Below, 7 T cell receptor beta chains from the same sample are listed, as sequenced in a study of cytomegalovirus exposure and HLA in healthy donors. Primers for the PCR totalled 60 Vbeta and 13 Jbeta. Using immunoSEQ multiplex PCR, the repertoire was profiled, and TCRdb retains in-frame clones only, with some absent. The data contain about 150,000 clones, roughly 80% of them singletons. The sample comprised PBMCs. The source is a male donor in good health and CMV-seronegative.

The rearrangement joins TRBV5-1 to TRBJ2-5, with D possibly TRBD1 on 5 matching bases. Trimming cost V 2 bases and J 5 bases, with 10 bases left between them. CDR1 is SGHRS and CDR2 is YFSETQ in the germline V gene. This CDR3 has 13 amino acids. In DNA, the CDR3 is TGCGCCAGCAGCTTTACAGGCTTGGAGACCCAGTACTTC. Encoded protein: CASSFTGLETQYF.

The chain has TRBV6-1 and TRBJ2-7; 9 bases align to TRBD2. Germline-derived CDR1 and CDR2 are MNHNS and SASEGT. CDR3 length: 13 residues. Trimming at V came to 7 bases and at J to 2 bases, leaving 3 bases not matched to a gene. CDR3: CASNSGGTYEQYF. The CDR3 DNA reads TGTGCCAGCAATAGCGGGGGCACCTACGAGCAGTACTTC.

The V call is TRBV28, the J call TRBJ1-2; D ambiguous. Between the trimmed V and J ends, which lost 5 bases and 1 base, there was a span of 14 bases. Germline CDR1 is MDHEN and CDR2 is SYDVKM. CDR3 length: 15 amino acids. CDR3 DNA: TGTGCCAGCAGTCCCTCCCGGGTGGGTAACTATGGCTACACCTTC. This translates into CASSPSRVGNYGYTF.

CDR3 protein: CASSEQGTSTDTQYF. CDR3 bases: TGTGCCAGCAGTGAACAGGGTACTAGCACAGATACGCAGTATTTT. V and J are TRBV6-1 and TRBJ2-3, with D possibly being TRBD1 (5 bases). This CDR3 is built from 15 residues. V was clipped by 2 bases and J by 0 bases, with 9 bases between them. The germline gives CDR1 MNHNS, CDR2 SASEGT.

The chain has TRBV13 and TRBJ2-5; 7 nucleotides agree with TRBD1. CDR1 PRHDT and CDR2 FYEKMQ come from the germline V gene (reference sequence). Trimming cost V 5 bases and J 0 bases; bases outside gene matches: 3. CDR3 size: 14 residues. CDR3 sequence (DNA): TGTGCCAGCAGCCATCAGGGGGACCAAGAGACCCAGTACTTC. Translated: CASSHQGDQETQYF.

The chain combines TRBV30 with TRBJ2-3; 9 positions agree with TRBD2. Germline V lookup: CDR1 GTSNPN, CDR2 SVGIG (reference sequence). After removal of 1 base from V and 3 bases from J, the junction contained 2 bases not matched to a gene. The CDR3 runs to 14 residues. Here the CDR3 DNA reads TGTGCCTGGAGTGCTAGCGGGAAGACAGATACGCAGTATTTT. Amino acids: CAWSASGKTDTQYF. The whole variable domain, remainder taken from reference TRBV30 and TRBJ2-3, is SQTIHQWPATLVQPVGSPLSLECTVEGTSNPNLYWYRQAAGRGLQLLFYSVGIGQISSEVPQNLSASRPQDRQFILSSKKLLLSDSGFYLCAWSASGKTDTQYFGPGTRLTVL.

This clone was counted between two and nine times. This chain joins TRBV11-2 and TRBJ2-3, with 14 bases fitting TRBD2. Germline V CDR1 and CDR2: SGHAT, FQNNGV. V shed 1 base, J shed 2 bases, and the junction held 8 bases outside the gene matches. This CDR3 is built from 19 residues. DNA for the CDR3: TGTGCCAGCAGCTTAGGGACTAGCGGGAGGTCGATGAACACAGATACGCAGTATTTT. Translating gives CASSLGTSGRSMNTDTQYF.